The 20 T cell receptor beta chains reported below all come from one sample, sequenced in a study of shared clonotypes between healthy human individuals. Only in-frame clones appear in the TCRdb table, and some are missing; sequencing was by immunoSEQ multiplex PCR. Of approximately 2.5 million clones in the sample, over 85% were seen once. Sample: naive CD4+ T cells from PBMCs. Subset given: CD45RA+ positively selected. The source of these receptors is a man aged 18 to 35 in good health. Some clones in this sample may be carry-over from other donors' samples.

V is TRBV7-8 and J is TRBJ1-5; D is undetermined. Trimming cost V 3 bases and J 4 bases, with 7 bases left between them. The CDR3 consists of 13 residues. Looked up from germline, CDR1 is SGHVS and CDR2 is FQNEAQ. CDR3 amino acids: CASSFGVNQPQHF. CDR3 in DNA: TGTGCCAGCAGCTTCGGAGTAAATCAGCCCCAGCATTTT.

About this clone itself: Other DNA sequences within the sample encode an identical CDR3. The gene calls are TRBV9 and TRBJ2-1, with a weak D call TRBD2 (6 bases). This CDR3 is built from 16 residues. Deletions cut 3 bases from V and 0 bases from J, with 13 bases between. CDR1 is SGDLS and CDR2 is YYNGEE in the germline V gene. Written as DNA, the CDR3 is TGTGCCAGCAGCGCATATAGCGGTAGCTCCTACAATGAGCAGTTCTTC. This sequence encodes CASSAYSGSSYNEQFF.

The chain combines TRBV6-1 with TRBJ1-4; D remains ambiguous. Trimming cost V 3 bases and J 6 bases, with 14 bases left between them. This CDR3 comprises 15 residues. The germline V gene has CDR1 MNHNS and CDR2 SASEGT. The CDR3 DNA sequence: TGTGCCAGCAGTGACGAGGGATCGGCGGATGAAAAACTGTTTTTT. The encoded protein is CASSDEGSADEKLFF.

V is TRBV6-5 and J is TRBJ2-7; TRBD2 matches at 8 bases. There are 16 residues in the CDR3. Germline V gives CDR1 MNHEY, CDR2 SVGAGI. With 2 bases clipped from V and 0 bases from J, the junction kept 6 bases outside the gene matches. Written as DNA, the CDR3 is TGTGCCAGCAGTTACGGGGCTAGCGGGCTCTCCTACGAGCAGTACTTC. Residues: CASSYGASGLSYEQYF.

The V gene is TRBV5-1, the J gene TRBJ2-7, with a tentative D call TRBD2 (6 bases). V lost 3 bases and J 6 bases, leaving 16 bases between the germline ends. The CDR3 totals 14 residues. Germline assignment: CDR1 SGHRS and CDR2 YFSETQ. CDR3 sequence: CASSSLRGAFEQYF. The CDR3 region has the DNA TGCGCCAGCAGCTCCTTGCGGGGTGCTTTCGAGCAGTACTTC. Looking up the rest from reference TRBV5-1 and TRBJ2-7 gives the full variable domain: KAGVTQTPRYLIKTRGQQVTLSCSPISGHRSVSWYQQTPGQGLQFLFEYFSETQRNKGNFPGRFSGRQFSNSRSEMNVSTLELGDSALYLCASSSLRGAFEQYFGPGTRLTVT.

This chain connects TRBV7-8 to TRBJ2-3, with D unclear. This CDR3 spans 15 amino acids. Trimming left V 1 base short and J 4 bases short, with 12 bases between. CDR1 and CDR2 from the germline V gene are SGHVS and FQNEAQ. The CDR3 region is CASSLVSPGADTQYF. CDR3 coding DNA: TGTGCCAGCAGCTTAGTAAGCCCTGGGGCAGATACGCAGTATTTT. Drawing the rest from reference TRBV7-8 and TRBJ2-3, the complete variable domain is GAGVSQSPRYKVAKRGQDVALRCDPISGHVSLFWYQQALGQGPEFLTYFQNEAQLDKSGLPSDRFFAERPEGSVSTLKIQRTQQEDSAVYLCASSLVSPGADTQYFGPGTRLTVL.

The chain uses TRBV29-1 and TRBJ2-7; 8 bases map to TRBD1. Unmatched junction bases numbered 3, after V lost 5 bases and J lost 6 bases. The CDR3 consists of 11 residues. Germline-derived CDR1 and CDR2 are SQVTM and ANQGSEA. The CDR3 loop reads CSVRTGSEQYF. DNA for the CDR3: TGCAGCGTTAGGACAGGGTCCGAGCAGTACTTC.

In this sample, this clone turned up a few times. The J gene is TRBJ2-7, the V gene TRBV27, with 12 bases that match TRBD2. The CDR3 runs to 15 residues. V was clipped by 4 bases and J by 2 bases; unmatched bases: 3. Germline-derived CDR1 and CDR2 are MNHEY and SMNVEV (reference sequence). This CDR3 is CASSSLAGGPYEQYF. CDR3 DNA: TGTGCCAGCAGTTCCCTAGCGGGAGGGCCCTACGAGCAGTACTTC.

This chain uses TRBV25-1 with TRBJ2-3, with D unclear. V was pared by 4 bases and J by 6 bases, with 14 bases between. This CDR3 spans 14 amino acids. Germline CDR1 reads MGHDK; CDR2 reads SYGVNS. The CDR3 loop is CASSATGVYDTQYF. CDR3 in DNA: TGTGCCAGCAGTGCCACCGGTGTGTATGATACGCAGTATTTT.

The gene calls are TRBV2 and TRBJ2-7; 13 positions agree with TRBD2. Unmatched junction bases numbered 1, after V lost 5 bases and J lost 3 bases. This CDR3 is built from 14 residues. CDR1 SNHLY and CDR2 FYNNEI come from the germline V gene. CDR3 sequence: CASSRLAGGYEQYF. In DNA, the CDR3 is TGTGCCAGCAGTCGACTAGCGGGAGGCTACGAGCAGTACTTC.

Concerning this clone itself: Other nucleotide sequences in the sample specify the same CDR3. The rearrangement links TRBV6-6 to TRBJ1-1; maybe TRBD1 (5 bases). V was shortened by 8 bases and J by 5 bases, with 12 bases between the two germline ends. The CDR3 is made up of 12 amino acids. Germline V gene sequence: CDR1 MNHNY, CDR2 SVGAGI (reference sequence). The chain's CDR3 is CASAGGGTEAFF. In DNA form, the CDR3 reads TGTGCCAGCGCGGGCGGGGGGACTGAAGCTTTCTTT.

J is TRBJ2-5 and V is TRBV7-9; 7 bases align to TRBD2. This CDR3 has 14 residues. CDR1 SEHNR and CDR2 FQNEAQ come from the germline V gene (reference sequence). The V segment lost 3 bases and the J segment 5 bases; nucleotides outside the gene matches: 6. The CDR3 loop is CASSFGGSKETQYF. The CDR3 DNA follows: TGTGCCAGCAGCTTCGGGGGGAGTAAGGAGACCCAGTACTTC.

V is TRBV9 and J is TRBJ2-5; 7 bases align to TRBD1. Unmatched junction bases numbered 10, after V lost 4 bases and J lost 7 bases. CDR3 length: 14 amino acids. Looked up from germline, CDR1 is SGDLS and CDR2 is YYNGEE. The CDR3 loop reads CASSPRTGPGTQYF. DNA of the CDR3: TGTGCCAGCAGCCCCCGGACAGGTCCGGGGACCCAGTACTTC.

The chain carries TRBV6-5 and TRBJ1-1; 12 bases are a match to TRBD1. Germline CDR1 and CDR2: MNHEY and SVGAGI. This CDR3 region has 15 residues. Germline trimming cut 0 bases from V and 8 bases from J; bases unmatched to any gene: 4. CDR3 bases: TGTGCCAGCAGTTACTCCGGGACAGGGGGCAGGGAAGCTTTCTTT. This codes for CASSYSGTGGREAFF.

The V gene is TRBV28, the J gene TRBJ1-1, with D hard to call. CDR3 length: 13 amino acids. CDR1 is MDHEN and CDR2 is SYDVKM in the germline V gene. Trimming pared 5 bases from V and 3 bases from J, leaving 10 bases between. The DNA for the CDR3 is TGTGCCAGCAGTGTGAGAGGGTACACTGAAGCTTTCTTT. This encodes CASSVRGYTEAFF.

The V and J genes are TRBV18 and TRBJ2-7, with unresolved D. The CDR3 sequence is 15 residues long. V was shortened by 0 bases and J by 2 bases, with 11 bases between the two germline ends. Germline V gene sequence: CDR1 KGHSH, CDR2 LQKENI. The CDR3 DNA follows: TGTGCCAGCTCACCACCCATTAGGGCTACCTACGAGCAGTACTTC. Protein: CASSPPIRATYEQYF.

This chain uses TRBV9 with TRBJ1-1; D perhaps matches TRBD1 (6 bases). The CDR3 runs to 15 residues. Looked up from germline, CDR1 is SGDLS and CDR2 is YYNGEE. Deletions cut 6 bases from V and 4 bases from J, with 19 bases between. CDR3 sequence: CASTLGAGARTEAFF. CDR3 nucleotides: TGTGCCAGCACCCTAGGGGCGGGGGCCCGCACTGAAGCTTTCTTT. Together with reference TRBV9 and TRBJ1-1, the CDR3 gives the full variable domain: DSGVTQTPKHLITATGQRVTLRCSPRSGDLSVYWYQQSLDQGLQFLIQYYNGEERAKGNILERFSAQQFPDLHSELNLSSLELGDSALYFCASTLGAGARTEAFFGQGTRLTVV.

V and J are TRBV9 and TRBJ2-5, with 7 bases that match TRBD2. This CDR3 comprises 16 residues. Losses at the gene ends were 1 base for V and 2 bases for J; bases not matched to a gene: 8. The germline CDR1 and CDR2 sequences are SGDLS and YYNGEE. The CDR3 region has the DNA TGTGCCAGCAGCGTATTTAGCCTAGCGGTACAAGAGACCCAGTACTTC. Translated, it gives CASSVFSLAVQETQYF.

CDR3 nucleotides: TGTGCCAGCAGCCAATCGGGGGCGCGGGTCCACGAGCAGTACTTC. This codes for CASSQSGARVHEQYF. This chain uses TRBV14 with TRBJ2-7; D may correspond to TRBD1 or TRBD2 (6 bases each). In germline, CDR1 is SGHDN, CDR2 FVKESK. V dropped 2 bases and J dropped 5 bases, with 16 bases sitting between them. The CDR3 is made up of 15 amino acids.

The chain has TRBV7-9 and TRBJ1-4, with 9 bases aligning to TRBD1. The CDR3 runs 18 residues. Trimming took 3 bases from V and 8 from J; bases not matched to a gene: 16. Germline V gene data show CDR1 as SEHNR and CDR2 as FQNEAQ (reference sequence). CDR3 amino acids: CASSFLRQGVESREKLFF. CDR3 nucleotides: TGTGCCAGCAGCTTTTTACGACAGGGGGTTGAGTCCCGGGAAAAACTGTTTTTT. Filled out from reference TRBV7-9 and TRBJ1-4, the complete variable domain reads DTGVSQNPRHKITKRGQNVTFRCDPISEHNRLYWYRQTLGQGPEFLTYFQNEAQLEKSRLLSDRFSAERPKGSFSTLEIQRTEQGDSAMYLCASSFLRQGVESREKLFFGSGTQLSVL.